These 21 T cell receptor beta chains were all obtained from the same sample, sequenced in a study of CD8+ T cells in alopecia areata. Indicated treatment: oral pan-JAK inhibitor, 5-10 mg twice daily. It was cDNA, reverse transcribed from extracted RNA, that served as the sequencing template. Data came from immunoSEQ multiplex PCR; TCRdb stores just in-frame clones and leaves some out. The data hold about 210,000 clones, with more than 30% observed a single time. Sequencing was performed on CD4+ T cells sorted from blood, taken at roughly week 30, from a patient treated with tofacitinib. The source of these receptors is a human donor with alopecia areata.

This sequence joins TRBV27 and TRBJ1-2, with TRBD1 matching over 8 bases. There are 13 residues in the CDR3. Germline-derived CDR1 and CDR2 are MNHEY and SMNVEV (reference sequence). V dropped 5 bases and J dropped 5; count of bases not matched to a gene: 4. The CDR3 here is CASSPRQGYGYTF. CDR3 nucleotides: TGTGCCAGCAGTCCAAGACAGGGGTATGGCTACACCTTC.

This clone has a handful of counts. The CDR3 region has the DNA TGCGCCAGCAGCTTACGGGGAGCTACTAATTCACCCCTCCACTTT. Translating gives CASSLRGATNSPLHF. This chain connects TRBV5-1 to TRBJ1-6, with D unclear. V was pared by 2 bases and J by 6 bases, with 12 bases between. CDR1 is SGHRS, CDR2 YFSETQ, per germline. There are 15 residues in the CDR3.

This clone was found a few times. The chain links TRBV30 to TRBJ1-3; D remains ambiguous. This CDR3 is built from 15 residues. Germline assignment: CDR1 GTSNPN and CDR2 SVGIG (reference sequence). V gave up 4 bases and J gave up 4 bases, with 17 bases separating them. In DNA, the CDR3 is TGTGCCTGGACCGTCGACTCCAGGTCGGGAAACACCATATATTTT. Translating it yields CAWTVDSRSGNTIYF.

The chain links TRBV6-5 to TRBJ2-7, with D possibly matching TRBD2 (6 bases). There are 12 residues in the CDR3. Germline values: CDR1 MNHEY, CDR2 SVGAGI. The V end was cut by 6 bases, the J end by 0 bases, with 6 bases between. CDR3 sequence (DNA): TGTGCCAGCAGGCGGGGCTCCTACGAGCAGTACTTC. Residues: CASRRGSYEQYF.

This clone was picked up a small number of times. The rearrangement links TRBV6-5 to TRBJ1-1; D is ambiguous. CDR1 and CDR2 from the germline V gene are MNHEY and SVGAGI. The CDR3 contains 13 residues. V lost 5 bases to trimming and J lost 1 base, with 8 bases between them. The CDR3 DNA follows: TGTGCCAGCAGTGGACGGGAGAACACTGAAGCTTTCTTT. It is translated as CASSGRENTEAFF.

This CDR3 reads CASSLSRTRNTGELFF. For the CDR3, the DNA is TGTGCCAGCAGTTTATCGCGGACGCGGAACACCGGGGAGCTGTTTTTT. This chain connects TRBV27 to TRBJ2-2; D unresolved. The CDR3 has 16 residues. Trimming removed 0 bases from V and 1 base from J, with 9 bases in between. Germline values: CDR1 MNHEY, CDR2 SMNVEV (reference sequence).

This clone was detected a few times. This chain joins TRBV5-1 and TRBJ2-7, with TRBD2 matching over 12 bases. Germline V gene data show CDR1 as SGHRS and CDR2 as YFSETQ. V dropped 4 bases and J dropped 0; count of bases not matched to a gene: 17. The CDR3 loop spans 20 amino acids. The CDR3 DNA sequence: TGCGCCAGCAGCGGGAAAGCTACTAGCGGGAGGCCACAGAGCTCCTACGAGCAGTACTTC. This codes for CASSGKATSGRPQSSYEQYF.

J is TRBJ1-2 and V is TRBV30; 7 nucleotides align to TRBD1. Germline assignment: CDR1 GTSNPN and CDR2 SVGIG (reference sequence). The CDR3 spans 13 residues. With 4 bases clipped from V and 5 bases from J, the junction kept 7 bases outside the gene matches. CDR3 amino acids: CAWTEQTGYGYTF. The CDR3 DNA follows: TGTGCCTGGACCGAGCAGACAGGGTATGGCTACACCTTC.

This clone was detected a few times. The chain links TRBV7-8 to TRBJ1-1; possibly TRBD1 for D (5 bases). Per germline, CDR1 SGHVS and CDR2 FQNEAQ. The length of the CDR3 is 13 residues. V gave up 1 base and J gave up 3 bases, with 6 bases separating them. CDR3 sequence: CASSLVGDTEAFF. The CDR3 DNA reads as TGTGCCAGCAGCTTAGTAGGGGACACTGAAGCTTTCTTT.

The V gene is TRBV4-1, the J gene TRBJ2-3; D remains ambiguous. Germline V gives CDR1 MGHRA, CDR2 YSYEKL. Trimming pared 4 bases from V and 0 bases from J, leaving 5 bases between. CDR3 length: 13 amino acids. CDR3 protein: CASSPPSTDTQYF. CDR3 in DNA: TGCGCCAGCAGCCCCCCCAGCACAGATACGCAGTATTTT.

In its sample, this clone was seen a few times. The same CDR3 can be traced to other DNA sequences in this sample. The chain has TRBV7-2 and TRBJ1-1; D call uncertain. Trimming left V 2 bases short and J 1 base short, with 5 bases between. Germline V lookup: CDR1 SGHTA, CDR2 FQGNSA. The CDR3 sequence is 13 residues long. This CDR3 reads CASSLQRNTEAFF. Here the CDR3 DNA reads TGTGCCAGCAGCTTACAGCGGAACACTGAAGCTTTCTTT.

This clone appeared a single time. A read error may produce the germline difference seen at one junction end. The chain uses TRBV7-7 and TRBJ2-2; D possibly corresponds to TRBD1 (6 bases). Germline V CDR1 and CDR2: SSHAT, FNYEAQ (reference sequence). There are 15 residues in the CDR3. The CDR3 is CASSPAGRGGGELFF. The DNA of the CDR3 is TGTGCTAGCAGTCCCGCAGGCAGGGGTGGCGGGGAGCTGTTTTTT. Drawing the rest from reference TRBV7-7 and TRBJ2-2, the complete variable domain is GAGVSQSPRYKVTKRGQDVTLRCDPISSHATLYWYQQALGQGPEFLTYFNYEAQPDKSGLPSDRFSAERPEGSISTLTIQRTEQRDSAMYRCASSPAGRGGGELFFGEGSRLTVL.

The chain joins TRBV7-2 to TRBJ2-3; no clear D. The germline V gene encodes CDR1 SGHTA and CDR2 FQGNSA. This CDR3 has 14 amino acids. V lost 4 bases and J lost 2, with 10 bases in between. The CDR3 spells CASSSGTPTDTQYF. DNA for the CDR3: TGTGCCAGCAGCTCAGGTACCCCCACAGATACGCAGTATTTT.

V is TRBV29-1 and J is TRBJ2-5; 7 bases match TRBD2. V was pared by 5 bases and J by 4 bases, with 10 bases of the junction left unmatched. The CDR3 length is 14 residues. CDR1 SQVTM and CDR2 ANQGSEA come from the germline V gene. CDR3 in amino acids: CSVKRAGRGETQYF. CDR3 nucleotide sequence: TGCAGCGTTAAAAGAGCGGGACGAGGAGAGACCCAGTACTTC.

The CDR3 loop reads CSVLTTAPRYGYTF. CDR3 nucleotides: TGCAGCGTCTTAACGACAGCCCCCCGCTATGGCTACACCTTC. The rearrangement joins TRBV29-1 to TRBJ1-2; D may be TRBD1 (5 bases). The CDR3 extends over 14 amino acids. Trimming took off 6 bases at V and 4 bases at J, with 18 bases between the two ends. Per germline, CDR1 SQVTM and CDR2 ANQGSEA. Variable domain in full (rest from reference TRBV29-1 and TRBJ1-2): SAVISQKPSRDICQRGTSLTIQCQVDSQVTMMFWYRQQPGQSLTLIATANQGSEATYESGFVIDKFPISRPNLTFSTLTVSNMSPEDSSIYLCSVLTTAPRYGYTFGSGTRLTVV.

The chain combines TRBV15 with TRBJ2-3; TRBD2 might be the D (6 bases). The CDR3 totals 13 residues. Trimming stripped 5 bases from V and 3 bases from J, with 9 bases between. Looked up from germline, CDR1 is LNHNV and CDR2 is YYDKDF (reference sequence). DNA of the CDR3: TGTGCCACCAGCTTCAGCGGGACAGATACGCAGTATTTT. It is translated as CATSFSGTDTQYF.

J is TRBJ1-3 and V is TRBV27; 10 bases agree with TRBD1. The CDR3 loop spans 15 amino acids. The V and J ends lost 7 bases and 4 bases, in that order; junction bases with no gene match: 7. Germline V gene sequence: CDR1 MNHEY, CDR2 SMNVEV (reference sequence). The CDR3 loop is CASITTGGFGNTIYF. CDR3 in DNA: TGTGCCAGCATAACGACAGGGGGCTTCGGAAACACCATATATTTT.

This clone showed up just a few times. This chain joins TRBV6-6 and TRBJ1-3; tentatively, D is TRBD1 (5 bases). Looked up from germline, CDR1 is MNHNY and CDR2 is SVGAGI (reference sequence). The germline V and J ends were trimmed by 6 bases and 4 bases, with 13 bases remaining between them. The CDR3 has 14 amino acids. The CDR3, as DNA: TGTGCCAGCAGGGTTGGGGCTGCGGGAAACACCATATATTTT. Translation gives CASRVGAAGNTIYF.

In its sample, this clone was seen many times. This chain joins TRBV18 and TRBJ1-3, with 7 bases fitting TRBD1. V lost 3 bases and J lost 0; bases outside the gene matches: 8. Germline-derived CDR1 and CDR2 are KGHSH and LQKENI. The CDR3 is 17 residues long. The CDR3 protein is CASSPIQGQYSGNTIYF. The CDR3 DNA reads TGTGCCAGCTCACCCATCCAGGGACAGTACTCTGGAAACACCATATATTTT.

This clone was observed a few times. The genes are TRBV2 and TRBJ1-1; D not resolved. Trimming cost V 5 bases and J 11 bases, with 15 bases left between them. The CDR3 contains 12 residues. Germline-derived CDR1 and CDR2 are SNHLY and FYNNEI. CDR3 sequence: CASSLTQVTAFF. The CDR3 DNA sequence: TGTGCCAGCAGTCTAACCCAGGTAACGGCTTTCTTT.

The chain recombines TRBV9 with TRBJ2-7, with 8 bases lining up with TRBD1. This CDR3 is 14 amino acids long. J was trimmed by 5 bases and V by 4 bases; bases with no gene match: 8. From germline, CDR1 is SGDLS and CDR2 YYNGEE. CDR3 loop: CASSSRTGSNEQYF. The CDR3 nucleotides read TGTGCCAGCAGCTCCCGGACAGGGAGCAACGAGCAGTACTTC.